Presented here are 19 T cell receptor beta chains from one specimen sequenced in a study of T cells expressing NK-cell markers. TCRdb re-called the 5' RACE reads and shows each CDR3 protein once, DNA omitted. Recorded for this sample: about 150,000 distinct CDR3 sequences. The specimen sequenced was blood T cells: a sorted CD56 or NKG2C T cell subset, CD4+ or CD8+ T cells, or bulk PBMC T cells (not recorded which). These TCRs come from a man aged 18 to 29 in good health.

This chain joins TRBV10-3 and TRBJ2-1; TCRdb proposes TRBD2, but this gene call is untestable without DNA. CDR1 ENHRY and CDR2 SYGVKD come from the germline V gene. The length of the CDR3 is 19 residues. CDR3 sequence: CAISESSKVVAGEYNEQFF.

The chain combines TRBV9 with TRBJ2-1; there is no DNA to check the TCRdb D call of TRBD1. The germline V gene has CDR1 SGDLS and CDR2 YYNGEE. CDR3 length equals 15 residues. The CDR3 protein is CASSPGTGAYNEQFF.

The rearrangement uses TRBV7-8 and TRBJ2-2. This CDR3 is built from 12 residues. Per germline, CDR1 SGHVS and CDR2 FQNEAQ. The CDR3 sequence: CASTLAGKELFF.

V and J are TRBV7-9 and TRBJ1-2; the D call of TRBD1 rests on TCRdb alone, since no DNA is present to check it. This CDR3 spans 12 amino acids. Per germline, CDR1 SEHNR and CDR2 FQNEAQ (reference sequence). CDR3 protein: CASSPTGNGYTF.

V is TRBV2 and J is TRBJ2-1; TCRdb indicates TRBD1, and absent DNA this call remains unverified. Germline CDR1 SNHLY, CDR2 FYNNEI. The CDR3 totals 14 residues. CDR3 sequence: CASVETGGLNEQFF.

CDR3: CASSVPGFGYGYTF. J is TRBJ1-2 and V is TRBV2; TCRdb selects TRBD1, and the lack of DNA leaves this call unchecked. CDR1 is SNHLY, CDR2 FYNNEI, per germline. This CDR3 is 14 amino acids long. Together with reference TRBV2 and TRBJ1-2, the CDR3 gives the full variable domain: EPEVTQTPSHQVTQMGQEVILRCVPISNHLYFYWYRQILGQKVEFLVSFYNNEISEKSEIFDDQFSVERPDGSNFTLKIRSTKLEDSAMYFCASSVPGFGYGYTFGSGTRLTVV.

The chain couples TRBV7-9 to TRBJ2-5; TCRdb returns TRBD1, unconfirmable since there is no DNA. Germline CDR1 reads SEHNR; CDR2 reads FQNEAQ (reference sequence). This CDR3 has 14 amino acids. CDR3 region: CASRGAPYQETQYF.

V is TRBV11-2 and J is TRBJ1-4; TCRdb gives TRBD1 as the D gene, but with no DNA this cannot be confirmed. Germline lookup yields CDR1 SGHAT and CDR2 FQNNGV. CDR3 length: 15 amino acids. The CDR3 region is CASSLGTGAVGKLFF.

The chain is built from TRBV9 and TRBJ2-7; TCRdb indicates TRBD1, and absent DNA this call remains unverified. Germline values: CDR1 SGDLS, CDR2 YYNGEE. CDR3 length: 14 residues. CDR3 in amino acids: CASSPPVGSYEQYF.

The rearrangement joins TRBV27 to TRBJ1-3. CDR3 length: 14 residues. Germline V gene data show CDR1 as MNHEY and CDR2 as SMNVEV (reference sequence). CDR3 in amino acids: CASSTVHSGNTIYF.

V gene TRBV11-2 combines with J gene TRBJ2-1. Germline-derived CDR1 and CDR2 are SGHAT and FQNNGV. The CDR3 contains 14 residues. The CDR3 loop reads CASSQIKGYNEQFF. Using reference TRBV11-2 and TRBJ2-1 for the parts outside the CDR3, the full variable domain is EAGVAQSPRYKIIEKRQSVAFWCNPISGHATLYWYQQILGQGPKLLIQFQNNGVVDDSQLPKDRFSAERLKGVDSTLKIQPAKLEDSAVYLCASSQIKGYNEQFFGPGTRLTVL.

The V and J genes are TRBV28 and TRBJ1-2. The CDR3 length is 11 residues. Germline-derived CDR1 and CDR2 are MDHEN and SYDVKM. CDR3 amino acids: CASSYNYGYTF.

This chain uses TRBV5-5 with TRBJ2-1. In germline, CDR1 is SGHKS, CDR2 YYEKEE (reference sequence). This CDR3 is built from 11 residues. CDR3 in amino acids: CASTLGHEQFF.

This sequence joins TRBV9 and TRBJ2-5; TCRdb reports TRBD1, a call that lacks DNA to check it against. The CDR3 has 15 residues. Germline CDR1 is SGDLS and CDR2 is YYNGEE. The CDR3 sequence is CASSVTFGQMQTQYF. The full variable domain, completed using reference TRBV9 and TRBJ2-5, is DSGVTQTPKHLITATGQRVTLRCSPRSGDLSVYWYQQSLDQGLQFLIQYYNGEERAKGNILERFSAQQFPDLHSELNLSSLELGDSALYFCASSVTFGQMQTQYFGPGTRLLVL.

The CDR3: CASSLLRAGSTDTQYF. V gene TRBV12-3 or TRBV12-4 combines with J gene TRBJ2-3; the TCRdb call, TRBD2, lacks DNA for checking. The CDR3 extends over 16 amino acids.

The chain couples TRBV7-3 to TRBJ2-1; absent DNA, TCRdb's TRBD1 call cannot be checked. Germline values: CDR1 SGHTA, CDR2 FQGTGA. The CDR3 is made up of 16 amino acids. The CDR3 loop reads CASSHGQGNSGNEQFF.

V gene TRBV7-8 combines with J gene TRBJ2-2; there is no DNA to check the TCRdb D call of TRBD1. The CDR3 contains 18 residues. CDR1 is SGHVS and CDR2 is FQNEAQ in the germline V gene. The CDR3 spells CASSLATGATANTGELFF.

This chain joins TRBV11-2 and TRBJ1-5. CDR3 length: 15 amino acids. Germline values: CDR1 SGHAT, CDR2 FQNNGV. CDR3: CASSLDLGSNQPQHF. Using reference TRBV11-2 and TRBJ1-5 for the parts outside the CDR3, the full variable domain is EAGVAQSPRYKIIEKRQSVAFWCNPISGHATLYWYQQILGQGPKLLIQFQNNGVVDDSQLPKDRFSAERLKGVDSTLKIQPAKLEDSAVYLCASSLDLGSNQPQHFGDGTRLSIL.

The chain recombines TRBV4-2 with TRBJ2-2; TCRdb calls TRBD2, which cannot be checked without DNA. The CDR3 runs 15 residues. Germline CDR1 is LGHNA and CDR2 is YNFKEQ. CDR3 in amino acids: CASSPGLAQPGELFF.